This is a list of T cell receptor beta chains from one sample in a study of blood T cell repertoires in COVID-19. Profiled with immunoSEQ multiplex PCR; TCRdb holds only in-frame clones, not every one. The repertoire holds tens of thousands of clones, with over 75% as singletons. The source material was peripheral blood. These receptors came from a human donor in a cohort sampled during active COVID-19. The CDR3 runs from the conserved cysteine through the conserved F or W. The D gene is left open where the match is weak. The size field is filled for only some rows; it gives once, few, many or a size class.

V	J	size	D	CDR3	DNA
TRBV11-2	TRBJ1-3	-	-	CASSRTGSGNTIYF	TGTGCCAGCAGCCGAACAGGGTCTGGAAACACCATATATTTT
TRBV25-1	TRBJ2-2	-	TRBD1	CASRKPGQGNTGELFF	TGTGCCAGCAGGAAACCGGGACAGGGCAATACCGGGGAGCTGTTTTTT
TRBV5-1	TRBJ2-3	-	-	CASTTTGRGSTDTQYF	TGCGCCAGCACCACAACTGGGAGAGGGAGCACAGATACGCAGTATTTT
TRBV30	TRBJ2-7	-	-	CAWSFEGGEQYF	TGTGCCTGGAGTTTTGAGGGGGGGGAGCAGTACTTC
TRBV6-5	TRBJ1-1	-	-	CASSYSSGGKGAFF	TGTGCCAGCAGTTACTCTTCCGGGGGGAAGGGAGCTTTCTTT
TRBV7-3	TRBJ1-6	-	-	CASSLTAQINSPLHF	TGTGCCAGCAGCTTAACAGCACAGATTAATTCACCCCTCCACTTT
TRBV3-1/TRBV3-2	TRBJ2-5	-	TRBD2	CASSPRGERGMGETQYF	TGTGCCAGCAGCCCCCGGGGGGAGCGGGGAATGGGAGAGACCCAGTACTTC
TRBV5-4	TRBJ1-2	-	-	CASSLGDTVSNGYTF	TGTGCCAGCAGCTTGGGAGACACCGTTTCCAATGGCTACACCTTC
TRBV5-1	TRBJ2-7	-	-	CASSLLGASPYEQYF	TGCGCCAGCAGCTTGTTAGGGGCTAGTCCCTACGAGCAGTACTTC
TRBV6-6	TRBJ2-3	-	TRBD2	CASSPAGTSTDTQYF	TGTGCCAGCAGCCCAGCGGGGACTAGCACAGATACGCAGTATTTT
TRBV5-1	TRBJ2-7	-	TRBD2	CASSQSSGGAREQYF	TGCGCCAGCAGCCAATCTAGCGGGGGGGCCCGGGAGCAGTACTTC
TRBV7-9	TRBJ2-3	-	TRBD2	CASSPTSGGPDTQYF	TGTGCCAGCAGCCCGACTAGCGGGGGGCCAGATACGCAGTATTTT
TRBV2	TRBJ1-2	once	-	CASSTTGQHYGYTF	TGTGCCAGCAGCACTACAGGGCAGCACTATGGCTACACCTTC
TRBV7-8	TRBJ2-3	-	-	CASSLEVMGSRTDTQYF	TGTGCCAGCAGCTTAGAAGTAATGGGGAGCCGCACAGATACGCAGTATTTT
TRBV19	TRBJ1-3	-	-	CASRQVSGNTIYF	TGTGCCAGTAGGCAGGTATCTGGAAACACCATATATTTT
TRBV5-4	TRBJ1-2	-	TRBD1	CASSQPGQSYGYTF	TGTGCCAGCAGTCAACCGGGACAGAGCTATGGCTACACCTTC
TRBV5-1	TRBJ2-7	-	TRBD1	CASSRWTGQPYEQYF	TGCGCCAGCAGCCGATGGACAGGGCAACCTTACGAGCAGTACTTC
TRBV3-1/TRBV3-2	TRBJ1-3	-	-	CASSQDRVSGNTIYF	TGTGCCAGCAGCCAAGACAGGGTTTCTGGAAACACCATATATTTT
TRBV4-1	TRBJ2-2	-	-	CASSHPTGPSTGELFF	TGCGCCAGCAGCCACCCCACAGGGCCGAGTACCGGGGAGCTGTTTTTT
TRBV2	TRBJ2-3	-	TRBD2	CASSEVERGGRDTQYF	TGTGCCAGCAGTGAAGTGGAGCGGGGGGGCCGAGATACGCAGTATTTT
TRBV5-8	TRBJ2-5	-	TRBD2	CASSSPGGAETQYF	TGTGCCAGCAGCTCCCCGGGGGGGGCGGAGACCCAGTACTTC
TRBV30	TRBJ2-1	-	TRBD2	CAWKGIGSGGVYNEQFF	TGTGCCTGGAAAGGTATCGGTAGCGGGGGGGTCTACAATGAGCAGTTCTTC
TRBV9	TRBJ2-5	-	TRBD2	CASSPGTSGGRGETQYF	TGTGCCAGCAGCCCAGGGACTAGCGGGGGCCGCGGGGAGACCCAGTACTTC
TRBV11-2	TRBJ2-2	-	TRBD2	CASSSGGAGELFF	TGTGCCAGCAGCTCGGGGGGTGCCGGGGAGCTGTTTTTT
TRBV19	TRBJ2-3	once	TRBD2	CASEVTGGPADTQYF	TGTGCCAGTGAGGTCACGGGGGGGCCTGCAGATACGCAGTATTTT
TRBV6-5	TRBJ2-3	-	TRBD2	CASSYGLAGGSDTQYF	TGTGCCAGCAGTTACGGGCTAGCGGGGGGCTCAGATACGCAGTATTTT
TRBV29-1	TRBJ2-7	-	TRBD1	CSVWTGSSYEQYF	TGCAGCGTCTGGACAGGGAGCTCCTACGAGCAGTACTTC
TRBV5-1	TRBJ2-1	once	-	CASSLSGQSSYNEQFF	TGCGCCAGCAGCTTATCGGGACAAAGCTCCTACAATGAGCAGTTCTTC
TRBV12-5	TRBJ2-3	-	-	CASGWGLGRVAVGTQYF	TGTGCTAGTGGTTGGGGTTTGGGCAGGGTGGCGGTCGGGACGCAGTATTTT
TRBV11-2	TRBJ2-5	-	-	CASSWTEEETQYF	TGTGCCAGCAGCTGGACAGAGGAAGAGACCCAGTACTTC
TRBV29-1	TRBJ1-2	-	TRBD1	CSAQSGTVYGYTF	TGCAGCGCTCAATCCGGGACAGTCTATGGCTACACCTTC
TRBV18	TRBJ1-2	-	-	CASSPTEEGNGYTF	TGTGCCAGCTCACCAACCGAGGAAGGAAATGGCTACACCTTC
TRBV30	TRBJ1-1	-	TRBD1	CAWTAGTGGTEAFF	TGTGCCTGGACAGCAGGGACAGGGGGCACTGAAGCTTTCTTT
TRBV7-8	TRBJ2-5	-	TRBD1	CASSLGQGETQYF	TGTGCCAGCAGCTTAGGACAGGGGGAGACCCAGTACTTC
TRBV12-5	TRBJ1-2	-	TRBD1	CASGSRTGGYTF	TGTGCTAGTGGTTCACGGACAGGAGGCTACACCTTC
TRBV19	TRBJ2-3	-	-	CASSIDITGVSSTDTQYF	TGTGCCAGTAGTATAGATATCACAGGAGTTTCTAGCACAGATACGCAGTATTTT
TRBV7-9	TRBJ1-1	few	-	CASSLAHLGGETEAFF	TGTGCCAGCAGCTTAGCGCACCTAGGGGGGGAAACTGAAGCTTTCTTT
TRBV27	TRBJ2-1	-	TRBD2	CASSSKLARSYNEQFF	TGTGCCAGCAGTTCCAAACTAGCGCGCTCCTACAATGAGCAGTTCTTC
TRBV5-6	TRBJ2-3	once	TRBD1	CASSSLQGSDTQYF	TGTGCCAGCAGCTCCCTACAGGGGTCAGATACGCAGTATTTT
TRBV5-4	TRBJ2-3	-	-	CASRRGGMQYF	TGTGCCAGCAGAAGGGGGGGTATGCAGTATTTT
TRBV5-8	TRBJ1-1	-	TRBD1	CASSPWTGDEEALKAFF	TGTGCCAGCAGCCCATGGACAGGGGACGAAGAGGCCCTCAAAGCTTTCTTT
TRBV27	TRBJ2-7	-	-	CASSLGLIYEQYF	TGTGCCAGCAGTTTAGGACTGATCTACGAGCAGTACTTC
TRBV25-1	TRBJ2-7	-	TRBD1	CASSPRGQGYEQYF	TGTGCCAGCAGCCCGAGGGGACAGGGCTACGAGCAGTACTTC
TRBV10-1	TRBJ2-3	-	-	CASLGHVNPPDTQYF	TGCGCCAGCTTAGGACATGTCAACCCCCCAGATACGCAGTATTTT
TRBV30	TRBJ1-5	-	TRBD1	CAWQSRGQGGNQPQHF	TGTGCCTGGCAGTCTCGGGGGCAGGGGGGCAATCAGCCCCAGCATTTT
TRBV10-1	TRBJ2-2	-	TRBD2	CASSESMAGGNTGELFF	TGCGCCAGCAGTGAGTCGATGGCGGGGGGAAACACCGGGGAGCTGTTTTTT
TRBV3-1/TRBV3-2	TRBJ1-2	-	-	CASSQERSYGYTF	TGTGCCAGCAGCCAAGAGCGGAGCTATGGCTACACCTTC
TRBV11-3	TRBJ2-5	-	TRBD2	CASSLVYRRPGGRWETQYF	TGTGCCAGCAGCTTAGTCTATCGTCGGCCGGGGGGGCGCTGGGAGACCCAGTACTTC
TRBV5-1	TRBJ2-2	once	-	CASSSPSFAGELFF	TGCGCCAGCAGTTCCCCTAGCTTCGCCGGGGAGCTGTTTTTT
TRBV24-1	TRBJ2-1	-	TRBD1	CATSATGMGQAHNEQFF	TGTGCCACCAGTGCCACCGGAATGGGACAGGCCCACAATGAGCAGTTCTTC
TRBV9	TRBJ2-2	-	-	CASSVDYGAPGELFF	TGTGCCAGCAGCGTAGATTATGGGGCCCCCGGGGAGCTGTTTTTT
TRBV9	TRBJ1-3	-	-	CASSVGPGAGNTIYF	TGTGCCAGCAGCGTAGGCCCAGGGGCTGGAAACACCATATATTTT
TRBV3-1/TRBV3-2	TRBJ1-2	-	-	CASSQVLTEVRYGYTF	TGTGCCAGCAGCCAAGTTCTTACGGAGGTGAGATATGGCTACACCTTC